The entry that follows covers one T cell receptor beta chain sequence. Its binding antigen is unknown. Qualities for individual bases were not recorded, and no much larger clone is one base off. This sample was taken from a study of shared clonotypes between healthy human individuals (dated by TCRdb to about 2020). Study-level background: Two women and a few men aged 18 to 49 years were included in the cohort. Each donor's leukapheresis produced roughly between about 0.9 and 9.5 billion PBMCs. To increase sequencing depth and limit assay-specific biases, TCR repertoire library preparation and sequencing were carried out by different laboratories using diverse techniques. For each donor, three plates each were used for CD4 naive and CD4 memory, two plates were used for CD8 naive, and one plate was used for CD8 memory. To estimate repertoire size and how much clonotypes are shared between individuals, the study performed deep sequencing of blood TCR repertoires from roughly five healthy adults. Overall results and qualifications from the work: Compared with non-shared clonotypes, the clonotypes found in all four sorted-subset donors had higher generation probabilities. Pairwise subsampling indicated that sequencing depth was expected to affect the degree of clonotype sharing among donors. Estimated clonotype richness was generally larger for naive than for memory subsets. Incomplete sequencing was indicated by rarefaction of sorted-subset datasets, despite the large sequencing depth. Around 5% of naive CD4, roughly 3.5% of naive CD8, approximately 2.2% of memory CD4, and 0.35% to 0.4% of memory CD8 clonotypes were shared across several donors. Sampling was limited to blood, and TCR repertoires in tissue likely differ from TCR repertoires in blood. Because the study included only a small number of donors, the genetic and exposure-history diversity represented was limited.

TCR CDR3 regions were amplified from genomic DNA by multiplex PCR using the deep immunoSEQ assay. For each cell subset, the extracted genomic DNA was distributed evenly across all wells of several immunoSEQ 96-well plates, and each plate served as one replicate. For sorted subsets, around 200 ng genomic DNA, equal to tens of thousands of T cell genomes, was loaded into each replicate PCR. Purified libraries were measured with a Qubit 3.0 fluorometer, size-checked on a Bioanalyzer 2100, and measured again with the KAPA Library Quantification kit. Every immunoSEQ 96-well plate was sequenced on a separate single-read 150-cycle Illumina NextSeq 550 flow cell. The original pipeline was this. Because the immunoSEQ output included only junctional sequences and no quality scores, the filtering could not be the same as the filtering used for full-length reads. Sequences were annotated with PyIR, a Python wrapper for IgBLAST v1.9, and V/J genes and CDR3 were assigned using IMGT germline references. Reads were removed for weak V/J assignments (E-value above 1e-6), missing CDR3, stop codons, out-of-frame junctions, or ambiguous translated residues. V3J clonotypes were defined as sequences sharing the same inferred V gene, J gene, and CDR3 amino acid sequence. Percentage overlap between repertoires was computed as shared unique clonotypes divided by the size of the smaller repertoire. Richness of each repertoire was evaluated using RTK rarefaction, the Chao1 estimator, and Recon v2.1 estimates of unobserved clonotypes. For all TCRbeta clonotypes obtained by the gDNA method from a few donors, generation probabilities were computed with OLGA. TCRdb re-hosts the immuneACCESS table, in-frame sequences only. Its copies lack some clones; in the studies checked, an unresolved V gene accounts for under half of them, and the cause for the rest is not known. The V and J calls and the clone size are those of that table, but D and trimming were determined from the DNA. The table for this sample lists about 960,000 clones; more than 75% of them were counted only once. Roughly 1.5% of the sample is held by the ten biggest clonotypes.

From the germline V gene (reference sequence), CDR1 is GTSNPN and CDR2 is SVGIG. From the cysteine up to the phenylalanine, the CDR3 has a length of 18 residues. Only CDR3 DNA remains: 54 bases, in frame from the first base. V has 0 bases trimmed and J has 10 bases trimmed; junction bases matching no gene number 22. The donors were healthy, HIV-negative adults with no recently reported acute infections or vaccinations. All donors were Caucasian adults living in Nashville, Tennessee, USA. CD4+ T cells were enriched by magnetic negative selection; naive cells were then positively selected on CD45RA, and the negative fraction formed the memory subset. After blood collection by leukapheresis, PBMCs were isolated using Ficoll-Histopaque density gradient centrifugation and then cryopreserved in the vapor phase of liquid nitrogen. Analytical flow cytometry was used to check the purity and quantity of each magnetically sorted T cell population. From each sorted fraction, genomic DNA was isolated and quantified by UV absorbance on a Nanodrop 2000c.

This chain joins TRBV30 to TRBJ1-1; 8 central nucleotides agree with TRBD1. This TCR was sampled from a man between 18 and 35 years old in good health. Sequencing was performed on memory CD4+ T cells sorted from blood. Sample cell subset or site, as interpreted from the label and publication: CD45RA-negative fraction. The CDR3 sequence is CAWSVRGRTGMIGVAAFF. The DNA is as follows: TGTGCCTGGAGTGTACGAGGTCGGACAGGGATGATTGGAGTGGCAGCTTTCTTT. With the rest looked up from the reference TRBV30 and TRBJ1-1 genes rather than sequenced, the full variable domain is SQTIHQWPATLVQPVGSPLSLECTVEGTSNPNLYWYRQAAGRGLQLLFYSVGIGQISSEVPQNLSASRPQDRQFILSSKKLLLSDSGFYLCAWSVRGRTGMIGVAAFFGQGTRLTVV.